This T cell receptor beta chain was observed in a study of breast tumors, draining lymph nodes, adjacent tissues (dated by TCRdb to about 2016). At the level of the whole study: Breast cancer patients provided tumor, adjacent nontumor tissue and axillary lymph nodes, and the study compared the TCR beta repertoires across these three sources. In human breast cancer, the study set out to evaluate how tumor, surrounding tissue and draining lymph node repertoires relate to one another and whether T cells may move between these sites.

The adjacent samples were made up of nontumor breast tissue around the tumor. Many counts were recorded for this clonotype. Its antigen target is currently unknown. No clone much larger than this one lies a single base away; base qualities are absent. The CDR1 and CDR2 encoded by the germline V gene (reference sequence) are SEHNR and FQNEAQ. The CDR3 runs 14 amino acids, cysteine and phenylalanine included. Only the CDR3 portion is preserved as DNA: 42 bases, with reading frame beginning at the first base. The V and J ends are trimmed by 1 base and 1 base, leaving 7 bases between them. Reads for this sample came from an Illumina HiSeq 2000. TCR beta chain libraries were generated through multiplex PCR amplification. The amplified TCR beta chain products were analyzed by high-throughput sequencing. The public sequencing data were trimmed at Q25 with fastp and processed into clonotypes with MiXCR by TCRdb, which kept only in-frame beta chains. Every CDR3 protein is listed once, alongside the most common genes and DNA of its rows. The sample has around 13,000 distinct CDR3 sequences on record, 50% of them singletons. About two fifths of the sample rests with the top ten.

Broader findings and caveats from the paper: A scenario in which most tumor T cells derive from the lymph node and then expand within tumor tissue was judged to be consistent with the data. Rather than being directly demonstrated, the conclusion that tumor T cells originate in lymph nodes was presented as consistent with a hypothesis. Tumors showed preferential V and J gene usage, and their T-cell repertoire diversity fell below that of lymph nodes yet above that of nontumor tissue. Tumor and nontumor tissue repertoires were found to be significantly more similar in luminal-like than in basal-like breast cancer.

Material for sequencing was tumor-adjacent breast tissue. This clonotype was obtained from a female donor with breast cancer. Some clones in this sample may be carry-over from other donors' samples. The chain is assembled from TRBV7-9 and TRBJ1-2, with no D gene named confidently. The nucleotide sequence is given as TGTGCCAGCAGCTTAGGTAACAGTAACTATGGCTACACCTTC. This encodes CASSLGNSNYGYTF.